This T cell receptor (beta chain) was identified during a study of Graves' ophthalmopathy and Graves' hyperthyroidism. Study results and caveats: Both an approximately 71% sensitivity and a roughly 72% specificity characterized the model's predictions of ophthalmopathy progression.

As concerns this clonotype: Its target is unknown.

Amplification of TCR beta CDR3 regions used RNA transcripts. The authors performed first-round RT-PCR with HTBI primers and then a second-round multiplex PCR. MiXCR, run by TCRdb on the multiplex PCR reads, gives a single entry per CDR3 protein. The sample contains a few hundred thousand distinct CDR3 sequences, about a sixth of which appear only once. Hyperthyroidism patients, all newly diagnosed, had under 2 months' duration and ages of 18 to 65. Trimming took 1 base from V and 4 from J, leaving 11 bases between them. The CDR3 has 15 residues. The germline CDR1 and CDR2 sequences are MNHNS and SASEGT.

V is TRBV6-1 and J is TRBJ1-5, with unresolved D. The sequencing input was peripheral blood. This TCR came from an adult woman with stable Graves' hyperthyroidism. CDR3 nucleotide sequence: TGTGCCAGCAGTGAAGGCCCTTCGGGGAATCAGCCCCAGCATTTT. It specifies CASSEGPSGNQPQHF.